The 21 T cell receptor beta chains below come from one sample, sequenced in a study of beta chain features in type 1 diabetes. Study-wide results and limits: All four CD4+ subsets from Type 1 diabetes patients carried moderately but significantly shorter TCRB CDR3s.

The isolated RNA, all of it, was reverse transcribed, so expressed TCRB transcripts were what got sequenced. This table comes from immunoSEQ multiplex PCR, and its TCRdb copy is limited to in-frame clones, with some not included. Of about 700,000 clones detected, roughly 13% appear once; the ten largest clones hold 0.02% to 0.025%. No antigen has been identified for these receptors. The sample consisted of naive CD4+ T cells from blood. These receptors originate from a man aged 18 to 30 with type 1 diabetes.

This chain connects TRBV2 to TRBJ1-5, with a tentative D call TRBD1 (6 bases). The CDR3 loop spans 15 amino acids. Trimming cost V 3 bases and J 4 bases, with 13 bases left between them. In germline, CDR1 is SNHLY, CDR2 FYNNEI. The CDR3 coding sequence is TGTGCCAGCAGTGAGCAGGGGCAACCTAATCAGCCCCAGCATTTT. Translated, it gives CASSEQGQPNQPQHF.

This clone was counted between two and nine times. The chain employs TRBV4-1 and TRBJ2-3; 16 bases line up with TRBD2. CDR3 size: 17 residues. Trimming took 3 bases from V and 6 from J; bases not matched to a gene: 6. The germline V gene encodes CDR1 MGHRA and CDR2 YSYEKL. The CDR3 bases are TGCGCCAGCAGCCACGCCGGGACTAGCGGGGGGGCTGATACGCAGTATTTT. Amino acid sequence: CASSHAGTSGGADTQYF.

This clone has a handful of counts. J is TRBJ2-7 and V is TRBV9; D uncertain. Germline-derived CDR1 and CDR2 are SGDLS and YYNGEE. V lost 4 bases to trimming and J lost 6 bases, with 11 bases between them. This CDR3 is built from 12 residues. CDR3 DNA: TGTGCCAGCAGCCTACGTGGGCTCGAGCAGTACTTC. Residues: CASSLRGLEQYF.

V and J are TRBV4-1 and TRBJ1-1; maybe TRBD1 (5 bases). Trimming removed 0 bases from V and 3 bases from J, with 11 bases in between. Looked up from germline, CDR1 is MGHRA and CDR2 is YSYEKL. The CDR3 is made up of 15 amino acids. The CDR3 region is CASSQEGAGDTEAFF. DNA for the CDR3: TGCGCCAGCAGCCAAGAAGGGGCCGGGGACACTGAAGCTTTCTTT.

The chain uses TRBV14 and TRBJ2-1, with D maybe TRBD1 (5 bases). This CDR3 comprises 15 residues. Germline V gene lookup returns CDR1 SGHDN and CDR2 FVKESK. The V end was cut by 1 base, the J end by 2 bases, with 9 bases between. CDR3 in amino acids: CASSQVGPAYNEQFF. CDR3 nucleotide sequence: TGTGCCAGCAGCCAAGTGGGGCCCGCCTACAATGAGCAGTTCTTC.

J is TRBJ2-3 and V is TRBV4-1; 7 bases line up with TRBD1. The CDR3 runs to 17 residues. J lost 1 base, V lost 0 bases, and 7 bases had no gene match. Per the germline V gene, CDR1 is MGHRA and CDR2 is YSYEKL. CDR3 DNA sequence: TGCGCCAGCAGCCAAGAACTACAGGGGAGCGGCACAGATACGCAGTATTTT. It is translated as CASSQELQGSGTDTQYF.

This clone was picked up a small number of times. The chain combines TRBV28 with TRBJ2-7; D gene uncertain. This CDR3 comprises 13 residues. Trimming took 6 bases from V and 13 from J, leaving 22 bases between them. Per the germline V gene, CDR1 is MDHEN and CDR2 is SYDVKM. Here the CDR3 reads CASSLTPSRVAYF. Here the CDR3 DNA reads TGTGCCAGCAGCCTGACCCCCTCCCGGGTAGCTTACTTC.

The chain uses TRBV7-8 and TRBJ2-7; D unclear. The CDR3 has 14 residues. Trimming shortened V by 3 bases and J by 5 bases, and 14 bases separated the two germline ends. Germline V gene data show CDR1 as SGHVS and CDR2 as FQNEAQ. The CDR3 region is CASSFQTSGDEQYF. The CDR3 nucleotides are TGTGCCAGCAGCTTTCAGACTTCTGGGGACGAGCAGTACTTC.

This clone was recorded a few times. The rearrangement links TRBV9 to TRBJ1-1; the D is unclear. Germline CDR1 is SGDLS and CDR2 is YYNGEE. Trimming cost V 4 bases and J 1 base, with 5 bases left between them. This CDR3 contains 12 residues. The CDR3 DNA reads TGTGCCAGCAGCCCAGGGAACACTGAAGCTTTCTTT. It translates to CASSPGNTEAFF.

J is TRBJ2-7 and V is TRBV6-1; 7 bases align to TRBD2. The CDR3 runs 13 residues. V shed 6 bases and J 3 bases; nucleotides not matched to a gene: 5. Germline V lookup: CDR1 MNHNS, CDR2 SASEGT. CDR3 region: CASRKPGGYEQYF. CDR3 in DNA: TGTGCCAGCAGGAAACCGGGGGGCTACGAGCAGTACTTC.

The sample holds a few counts of this clone. V gene TRBV7-3 combines with J gene TRBJ1-6; D is undetermined. V was cut by 4 bases and J by 10 bases, with 11 bases left in between. The CDR3 consists of 13 residues. CDR1 is SGHTA, CDR2 FQGTGA, per germline. In nucleotides, the CDR3 is TGTGCCAGCAGCTCCGTTGCGGGGTCACCCCTCCACTTT. It translates to CASSSVAGSPLHF.

The chain links TRBV4-1 to TRBJ1-5; TRBD1 aligns across 8 bases. CDR3 length: 18 amino acids. Germline V gives CDR1 MGHRA, CDR2 YSYEKL. J lost 7 bases, V lost 1 base, and 15 bases had no gene match. The CDR3 loop reads CASSQGVGSQGASQPQHF. The CDR3 nucleotides read TGCGCCAGCAGCCAAGGGGTGGGTAGTCAGGGGGCAAGCCAGCCCCAGCATTTT.

This clone turned up a few times. The chain links TRBV18 to TRBJ1-3; the D is unclear. Trimming left V 4 bases short and J 3 bases short, with 10 bases between. The CDR3 covers 14 residues. In germline, CDR1 is KGHSH, CDR2 LQKENI. The CDR3 DNA reads TGTGCCAGCTCACTGGCCCTGGATGGAAACACCATATATTTT. This translates into CASSLALDGNTIYF.

The chain combines TRBV30 with TRBJ2-3, with 7 bases fitting TRBD2. CDR3 length equals 15 residues. V was pared by 6 bases and J by 4 bases, with 13 bases of the junction left unmatched. Germline V CDR1 and CDR2: GTSNPN, SVGIG (reference sequence). CDR3 residues: CACAWGGAQSDTQYF. CDR3 coding DNA: TGTGCCTGTGCTTGGGGAGGGGCTCAATCAGATACGCAGTATTTT.

This clone was observed a few times. Written as DNA, the CDR3 is TGTGCCAGTAGTATAGGGACCTCCTACGAGCAGTACTTC. This translates into CASSIGTSYEQYF. The chain is built from TRBV19 and TRBJ2-7; D call uncertain. Germline V gene sequence: CDR1 LNHDA, CDR2 SQIVND (reference sequence). Trimming cost V 1 base and J 0 bases, with 4 bases left between them. The CDR3 totals 13 residues. The complete variable domain, with remaining parts taken from reference TRBV19 and TRBJ2-7, reads DGGITQSPKYLFRKEGQNVTLSCEQNLNHDAMYWYRQDPGQGLRLIYYSQIVNDFQKGDIAEGYSVSREKKESFPLTVTSAQKNPTAFYLCASSIGTSYEQYFGPGTRLTVT.

This clone was found a few times. The chain links TRBV30 to TRBJ1-2, with 7 bases matching TRBD1. J lost 7 bases, V lost 7 bases, and 15 bases had no gene match. CDR1 GTSNPN and CDR2 SVGIG come from the germline V gene (reference sequence). The CDR3 sequence is 14 residues long. CDR3 sequence: CAFDRDGLMGGYTF. The DNA of the CDR3 is TGTGCCTTCGACAGGGACGGATTGATGGGTGGCTACACCTTC.

This sequence joins TRBV4-2 and TRBJ2-2, with D maybe TRBD2 (7 bases). Trimming cost V 7 bases and J 6 bases, with 27 bases left between them. The CDR3 length is 18 residues. CDR1 and CDR2 (germline): LGHNA, YNFKEQ. The CDR3 region is CASTSLLRGPRGSGELFF. The CDR3 bases are TGTGCCAGCACCAGCCTATTGCGGGGGCCCCGTGGGTCCGGGGAGCTGTTTTTT.

This clone occurred a few times. The gene calls are TRBV7-2 and TRBJ2-1; maybe TRBD2 (6 bases). The CDR3 is made up of 16 amino acids. Germline V gene data show CDR1 as SGHTA and CDR2 as FQGNSA. V shed 1 base and J shed 0 bases, with 10 bases lying between them. CDR3 amino acids: CASSLEAGFSYNEQFF. DNA for the CDR3: TGTGCCAGCAGCTTAGAGGCGGGATTCTCCTACAATGAGCAGTTCTTC.

This clone was detected a few times. V usage is TRBV4-2 and J usage is TRBJ2-2, with 11 bases identical to TRBD2. J gave up 3 bases and V 2 bases, and 2 bases lay outside the gene matches. CDR1 LGHNA and CDR2 YNFKEQ come from the germline V gene. The length of the CDR3 is 16 residues. The CDR3 DNA follows: TGTGCCAGCAGCCAAACTAGCGGGAGTTACACCGGGGAGCTGTTTTTT. Its protein is CASSQTSGSYTGELFF.

The chain recombines TRBV28 with TRBJ2-1; no clear D gene. The CDR3 is 14 amino acids. V was trimmed by 2 bases and J by 7 bases, leaving 12 bases between them. The germline CDR1 and CDR2 sequences are MDHEN and SYDVKM. Written as DNA, the CDR3 is TGTGCCAGCAGTTTACCCACGATGCTTAATGAGCAGTTCTTC. It codes for CASSLPTMLNEQFF.

The chain carries TRBV27 and TRBJ2-1; weak D call: TRBD1 (6 bases). The CDR3 totals 12 residues. V lost 5 bases to trimming and J lost 15 bases, with 17 bases between them. Germline V lookup: CDR1 MNHEY, CDR2 SMNVEV (reference sequence). CDR3 sequence (DNA): TGTGCCAGCAGTACGTCAGGGGACGGTGGGTTCTTC. This sequence encodes CASSTSGDGGFF.